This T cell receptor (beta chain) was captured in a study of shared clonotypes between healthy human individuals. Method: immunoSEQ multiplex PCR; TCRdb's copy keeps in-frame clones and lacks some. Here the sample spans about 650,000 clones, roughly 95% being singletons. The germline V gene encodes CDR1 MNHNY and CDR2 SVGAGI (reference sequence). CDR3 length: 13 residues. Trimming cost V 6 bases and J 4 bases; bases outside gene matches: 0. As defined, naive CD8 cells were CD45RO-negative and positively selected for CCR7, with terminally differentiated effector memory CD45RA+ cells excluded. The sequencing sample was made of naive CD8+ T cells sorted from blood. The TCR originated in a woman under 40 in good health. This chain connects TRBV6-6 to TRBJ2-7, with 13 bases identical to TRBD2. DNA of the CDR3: TGTGCCAGCAGGGGACTAGCGGGATACGAGCAGTACTTC. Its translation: CASRGLAGYEQYF.